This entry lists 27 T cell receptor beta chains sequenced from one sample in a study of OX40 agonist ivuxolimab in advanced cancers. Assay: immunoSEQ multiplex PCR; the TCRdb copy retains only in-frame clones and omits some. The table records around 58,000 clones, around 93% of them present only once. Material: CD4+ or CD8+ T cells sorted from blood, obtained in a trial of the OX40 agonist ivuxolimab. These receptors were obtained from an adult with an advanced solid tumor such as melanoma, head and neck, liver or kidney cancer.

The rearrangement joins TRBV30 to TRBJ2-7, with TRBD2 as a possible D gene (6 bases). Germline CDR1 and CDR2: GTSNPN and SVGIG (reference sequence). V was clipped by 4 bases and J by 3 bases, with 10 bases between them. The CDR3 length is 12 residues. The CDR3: CAWNGGDYEQYF. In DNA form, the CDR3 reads TGTGCCTGGAACGGGGGTGACTACGAGCAGTACTTC.

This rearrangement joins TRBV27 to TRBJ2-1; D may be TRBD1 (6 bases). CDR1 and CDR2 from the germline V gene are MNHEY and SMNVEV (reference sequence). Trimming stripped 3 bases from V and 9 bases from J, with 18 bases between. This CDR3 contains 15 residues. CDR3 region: CASSFGGGVGSEQFF. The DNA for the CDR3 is TGTGCCAGCAGTTTTGGGGGCGGCGTTGGGAGTGAGCAGTTCTTC.

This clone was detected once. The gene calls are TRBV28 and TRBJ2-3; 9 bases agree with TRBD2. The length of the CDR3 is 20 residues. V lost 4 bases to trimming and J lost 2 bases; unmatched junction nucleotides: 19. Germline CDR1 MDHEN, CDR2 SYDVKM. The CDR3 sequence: CASSSPISLISGSATDTQYF. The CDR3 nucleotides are TGTGCCAGCAGTTCCCCCATCTCTCTCATTAGCGGGAGCGCCACAGATACGCAGTATTTT.

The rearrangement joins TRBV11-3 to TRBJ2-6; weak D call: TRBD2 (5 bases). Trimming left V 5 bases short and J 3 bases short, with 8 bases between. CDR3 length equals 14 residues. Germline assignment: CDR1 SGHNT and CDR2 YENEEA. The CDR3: CASSPRDGANVLTF. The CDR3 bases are TGTGCCAGCAGCCCGAGGGATGGGGCCAACGTCCTGACTTTC.

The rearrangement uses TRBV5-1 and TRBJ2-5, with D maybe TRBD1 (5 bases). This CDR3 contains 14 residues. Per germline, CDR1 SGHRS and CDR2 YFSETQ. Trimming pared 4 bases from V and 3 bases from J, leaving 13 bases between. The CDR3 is CASSPSAGKETQYF. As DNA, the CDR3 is TGCGCCAGCAGCCCCTCGGCAGGGAAAGAGACCCAGTACTTC.

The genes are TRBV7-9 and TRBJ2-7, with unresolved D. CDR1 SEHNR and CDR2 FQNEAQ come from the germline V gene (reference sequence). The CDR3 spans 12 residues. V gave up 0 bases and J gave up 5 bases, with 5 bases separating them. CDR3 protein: CASSLAVHEQYF. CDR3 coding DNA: TGTGCCAGCAGCTTAGCGGTTCACGAGCAGTACTTC.

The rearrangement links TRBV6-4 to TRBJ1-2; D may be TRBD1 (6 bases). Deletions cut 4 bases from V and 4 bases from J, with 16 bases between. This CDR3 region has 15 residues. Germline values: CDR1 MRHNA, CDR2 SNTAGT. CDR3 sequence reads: CASSVDGGAGYGYTF. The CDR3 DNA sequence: TGTGCCAGCAGTGTCGACGGGGGCGCTGGCTATGGCTACACCTTC.

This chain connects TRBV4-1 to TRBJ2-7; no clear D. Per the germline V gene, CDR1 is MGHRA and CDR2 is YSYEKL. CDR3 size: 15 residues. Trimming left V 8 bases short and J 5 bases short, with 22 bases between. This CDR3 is CASSVTNPRVDEQYF. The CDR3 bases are TGCGCCAGCTCCGTCACGAACCCGCGTGTGGACGAGCAGTACTTC.

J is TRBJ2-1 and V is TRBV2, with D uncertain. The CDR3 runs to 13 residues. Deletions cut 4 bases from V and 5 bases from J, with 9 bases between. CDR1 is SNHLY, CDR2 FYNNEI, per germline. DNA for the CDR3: TGTGCCAGCAGTGTATACGAAAACAATGAGCAGTTCTTC. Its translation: CASSVYENNEQFF.

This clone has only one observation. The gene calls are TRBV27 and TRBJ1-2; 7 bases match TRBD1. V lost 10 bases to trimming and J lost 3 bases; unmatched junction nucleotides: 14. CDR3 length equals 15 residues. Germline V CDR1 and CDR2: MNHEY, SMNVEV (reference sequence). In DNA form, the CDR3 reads TGTGCCACCGGTGAACAGGGGACCCCTTACTATGGCTACACCTTC. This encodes CATGEQGTPYYGYTF.

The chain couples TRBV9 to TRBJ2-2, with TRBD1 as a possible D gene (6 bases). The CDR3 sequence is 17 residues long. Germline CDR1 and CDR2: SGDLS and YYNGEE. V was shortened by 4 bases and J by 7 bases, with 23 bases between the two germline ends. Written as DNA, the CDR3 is TGTGCCAGCAGCACCGGGAAGGGGGAGAACCCCAGCGGGGAGCTGTTTTTT. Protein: CASSTGKGENPSGELFF.

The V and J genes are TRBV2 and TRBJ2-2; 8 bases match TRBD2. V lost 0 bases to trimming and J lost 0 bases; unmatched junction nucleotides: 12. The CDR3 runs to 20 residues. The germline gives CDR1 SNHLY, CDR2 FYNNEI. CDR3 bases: TGTGCCAGCAGTGAAGCTGGCGGGAGGTGGGTCGGCGCGAACACCGGGGAGCTGTTTTTT. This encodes CASSEAGGRWVGANTGELFF.

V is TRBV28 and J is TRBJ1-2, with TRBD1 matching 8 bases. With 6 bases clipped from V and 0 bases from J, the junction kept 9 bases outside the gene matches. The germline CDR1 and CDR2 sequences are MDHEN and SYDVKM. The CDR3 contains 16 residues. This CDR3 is CASSPTGAHPNYGYTF. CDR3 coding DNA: TGTGCCAGCAGCCCGACAGGGGCCCACCCTAACTATGGCTACACCTTC.

CDR3 nucleotide sequence: TGTGCCAGCAGCGAGACAGGGAGGACTGAAGCTTTCTTT. Protein: CASSETGRTEAFF. The genes are TRBV9 and TRBJ1-1; 7 bases are a match to TRBD1. The CDR3 is 13 amino acids. Germline V lookup: CDR1 SGDLS, CDR2 YYNGEE. V shed 3 bases, J shed 5 bases, and the junction held 4 bases outside the gene matches.

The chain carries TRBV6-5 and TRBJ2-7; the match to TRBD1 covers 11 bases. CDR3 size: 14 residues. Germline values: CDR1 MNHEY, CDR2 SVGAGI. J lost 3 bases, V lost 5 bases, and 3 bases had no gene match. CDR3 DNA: TGTGCCAGCAGTCGGACAGGGGGCAACTACGAGCAGTACTTC. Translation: CASSRTGGNYEQYF.

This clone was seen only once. The CDR3 loop is CASSPTGAEAFF. CDR3 coding DNA: TGTGCCAGCAGCCCGACAGGGGCTGAAGCTTTCTTT. The V call is TRBV11-2, the J call TRBJ1-1; 8 bases are a match to TRBD1. Losses at the gene ends were 5 bases for V and 6 bases for J; bases not matched to a gene: 2. Germline V lookup: CDR1 SGHAT, CDR2 FQNNGV. This CDR3 region has 12 residues.

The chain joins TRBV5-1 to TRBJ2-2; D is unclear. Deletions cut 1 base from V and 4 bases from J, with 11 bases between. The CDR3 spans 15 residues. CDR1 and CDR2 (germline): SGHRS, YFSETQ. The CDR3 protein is CASSLYRDLTGELFF. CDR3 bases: TGCGCCAGCAGCTTGTACCGCGACCTCACCGGGGAGCTGTTTTTT.

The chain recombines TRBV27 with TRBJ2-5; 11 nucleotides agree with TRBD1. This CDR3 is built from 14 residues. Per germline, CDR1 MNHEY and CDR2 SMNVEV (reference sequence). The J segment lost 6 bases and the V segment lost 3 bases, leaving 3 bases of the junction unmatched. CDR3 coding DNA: TGTGCCAGCAGTTTTGGGACAGGGGGAAAGACCCAGTACTTC. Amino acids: CASSFGTGGKTQYF.

The CDR3 sequence: CASSAGPEAFF. The CDR3 DNA sequence: TGTGCCAGCAGCGCGGGCCCCGAAGCTTTCTTT. The chain recombines TRBV5-6 with TRBJ1-1; no clear D. Germline CDR1 SGHDT, CDR2 YYEEEE. V lost 4 bases to trimming and J lost 8 bases, with 9 bases between them. CDR3 length: 11 residues.

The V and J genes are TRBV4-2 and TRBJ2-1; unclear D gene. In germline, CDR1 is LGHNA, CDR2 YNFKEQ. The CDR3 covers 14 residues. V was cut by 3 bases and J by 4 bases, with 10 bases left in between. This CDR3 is CASSHRSSYNEQFF. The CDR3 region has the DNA TGTGCCAGCAGCCACCGGAGTTCTTACAATGAGCAGTTCTTC.

CDR3 sequence: CASRLRQGHEQYF. Written as DNA, the CDR3 is TGTGCCAGCAGACTACGACAGGGCCACGAGCAGTACTTC. The genes are TRBV5-6 and TRBJ2-7; 7 nucleotides agree with TRBD1. The CDR3 is 13 residues long. V lost 5 bases to trimming and J lost 5 bases; unmatched junction nucleotides: 7. Per the germline V gene, CDR1 is SGHDT and CDR2 is YYEEEE.

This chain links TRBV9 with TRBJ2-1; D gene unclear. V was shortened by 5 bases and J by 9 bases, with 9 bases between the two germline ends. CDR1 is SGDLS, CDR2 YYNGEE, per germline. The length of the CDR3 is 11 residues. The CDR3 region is CASSGSSEQFF. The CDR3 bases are TGTGCCAGCAGTGGTAGTAGTGAGCAGTTCTTC.

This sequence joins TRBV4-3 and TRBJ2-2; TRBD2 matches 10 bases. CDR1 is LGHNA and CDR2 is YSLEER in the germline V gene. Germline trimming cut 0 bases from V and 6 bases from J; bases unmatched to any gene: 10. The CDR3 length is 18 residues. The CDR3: CASSQDPSGSSGAGELFF. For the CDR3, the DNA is TGCGCCAGCAGCCAAGATCCTAGCGGGAGTAGCGGGGCCGGGGAGCTGTTTTTT.

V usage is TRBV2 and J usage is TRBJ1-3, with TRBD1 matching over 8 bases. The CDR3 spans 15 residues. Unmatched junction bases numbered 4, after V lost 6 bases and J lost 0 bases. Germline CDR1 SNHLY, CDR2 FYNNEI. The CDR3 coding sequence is TGTGCCAGCAGCCGGGACAGGAACTCTGGAAACACCATATATTTT. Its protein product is CASSRDRNSGNTIYF.

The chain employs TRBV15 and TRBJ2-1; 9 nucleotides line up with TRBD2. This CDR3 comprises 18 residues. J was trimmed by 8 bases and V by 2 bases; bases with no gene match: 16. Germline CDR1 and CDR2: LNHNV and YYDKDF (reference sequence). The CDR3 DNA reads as TGTGCCACCAGCAGACGTGCTAGCGGGGAACCACCCGGGGATGAGCAGTTCTTC. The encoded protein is CATSRRASGEPPGDEQFF. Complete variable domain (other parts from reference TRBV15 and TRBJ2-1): DAMVIQNPRYQVTQFGKPVTLSCSQTLNHNVMYWYQQKSSQAPKLLFHYYDKDFNNEADTPDNFQSRRPNTSFCFLDIRSPGLGDTAMYLCATSRRASGEPPGDEQFFGPGTRLTVL.

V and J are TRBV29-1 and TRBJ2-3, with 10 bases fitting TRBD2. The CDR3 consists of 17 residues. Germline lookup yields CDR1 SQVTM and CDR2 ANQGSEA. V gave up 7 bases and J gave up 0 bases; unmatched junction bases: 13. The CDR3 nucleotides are TGCAGCGCCCGTCGGACTAGCGGACCCCCTAGCACAGATACGCAGTATTTT. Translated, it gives CSARRTSGPPSTDTQYF.

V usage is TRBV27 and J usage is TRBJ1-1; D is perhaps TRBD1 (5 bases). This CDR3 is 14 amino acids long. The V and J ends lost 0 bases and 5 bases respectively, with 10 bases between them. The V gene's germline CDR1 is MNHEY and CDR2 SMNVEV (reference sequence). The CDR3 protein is CASSLSTGYTEAFF. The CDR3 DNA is TGTGCCAGCAGTTTATCCACAGGCTATACTGAAGCTTTCTTT.